The next 14 T cell receptor beta chains were all read from a single sample in a study of T cell responses to AZD1222 COVID-19 vaccine. The repertoire was sequenced with immunoSEQ multiplex PCR; TCRdb's copy has only in-frame clones and lacks some. Of 150,000 or so clones in the sample, roughly nine tenths were seen once. Sequenced here: peripheral blood, sampled on day 0 of AZD1222 vaccination. The receptors come from an adult in good health.

This chain connects TRBV6-2 or TRBV6-3 to TRBJ1-1; maybe TRBD1 (5 bases). Per the germline V gene, CDR1 is MNHEY and CDR2 is SVGEGT. This CDR3 is built from 14 residues. V was cut by 2 bases and J by 0 bases, with 7 bases left in between. CDR3 DNA: TGTGCCAGCAGTTACGGGACGGTGAACACTGAAGCTTTCTTT. This codes for CASSYGTVNTEAFF.

V and J are TRBV6-5 and TRBJ2-1; possibly TRBD1 for D (6 bases). The CDR3 runs 15 residues. The V end lost 0 bases, the J end lost 3 bases, and 9 bases lay between the germline ends. CDR1 MNHEY and CDR2 SVGAGI come from the germline V gene. Here the CDR3 reads CASSYSTGDYNEQFF. In DNA form, the CDR3 reads TGTGCCAGCAGTTACTCGACAGGAGACTACAATGAGCAGTTCTTC.

CDR3 sequence reads: CASSRDSRGDIQYF. DNA for the CDR3: TGTGCCAGCAGTAGGGACTCCCGGGGGGACATTCAGTACTTC. This chain uses TRBV11-1 with TRBJ2-4; 7 bases are a match to TRBD2. The CDR3 has 14 residues. The germline gives CDR1 SGHAT, CDR2 FQDESV (reference sequence). The ends lost 6 bases at V and 8 bases at J; junction bases unmatched: 10. The full variable domain, its missing parts supplied by reference TRBV11-1 and TRBJ2-4, is EAEVAQSPRYKITEKSQAVAFWCDPISGHATLYWYRQILGQGPELLVQFQDESVVDDSQLPKDRFSAERLKGVDSTLKIQPAELGDSAMYLCASSRDSRGDIQYFGAGTRLSVL.

The V call is TRBV9, the J call TRBJ2-3; D gene uncertain. With 0 bases removed from V and 0 bases from J, the gap between germline ends came to 5 bases. Germline assignment: CDR1 SGDLS and CDR2 YYNGEE. The CDR3 runs 14 residues. CDR3 DNA sequence: TGTGCCAGCAGCGTAGTACCTAGCACAGATACGCAGTATTTT. Its translation: CASSVVPSTDTQYF.

The V gene is TRBV5-4, the J gene TRBJ1-1, with unresolved D. Trimming pared 2 bases from V and 5 bases from J, leaving 13 bases between. This CDR3 is 14 amino acids long. From germline, CDR1 is SGHNT and CDR2 YYREEE (reference sequence). This chain's CDR3 is CASSFPGRRTEAFF. The CDR3 DNA reads as TGTGCCAGCAGCTTTCCTGGGAGACGGACTGAAGCTTTCTTT.

This chain connects TRBV5-4 to TRBJ2-5; 14 bases match TRBD2. CDR1 and CDR2 (germline): SGHNT, YYREEE (reference sequence). This CDR3 is 17 amino acids long. The ends lost 2 bases at V and 0 bases at J; junction bases unmatched: 3. Here the CDR3 DNA reads TGTGCCAGCAGCTTCGGGACTAGCGGGGGCCACCAAGAGACCCAGTACTTC. Protein product: CASSFGTSGGHQETQYF.

The chain combines TRBV27 with TRBJ1-5, with a weak D call TRBD1 (5 bases). CDR1 is MNHEY and CDR2 is SMNVEV in the germline V gene (reference sequence). This CDR3 comprises 15 residues. V was clipped by 5 bases and J by 0 bases, with 11 bases between them. CDR3 nucleotides: TGTGCCAGCAGTCCTCAGGGAGTTAGCAATCAGCCCCAGCATTTT. It specifies CASSPQGVSNQPQHF.

The gene calls are TRBV10-2 and TRBJ2-2, with D possibly being TRBD2 (7 bases). V was pared by 10 bases and J by 7 bases, with 22 bases between. This CDR3 spans 15 amino acids. Germline V gene data show CDR1 as WSHSY and CDR2 as SAAADI. CDR3: CATQPTRGAGGELFF. The CDR3 coding sequence is TGCGCCACCCAACCTACTCGGGGGGCCGGCGGGGAGCTGTTTTTT.

A single count supports this clone. This chain joins TRBV3-1 (or the pseudogene TRBV3-2) and TRBJ1-4; a weak D match, TRBD1 (6 bases). The CDR3 runs to 15 residues. Germline values: CDR1 LGHDT, CDR2 YNNKEL (reference sequence). The V end lost 4 bases, the J end lost 8 bases, and 17 bases lay between the germline ends. The CDR3 is CASSLSDRREEKLFF. CDR3 nucleotide sequence: TGTGCCAGCAGCCTAAGTGACAGGAGAGAGGAAAAACTGTTTTTT.

This chain joins TRBV4-3 and TRBJ1-4; tentative D call: TRBD1 (6 bases). This CDR3 region has 18 residues. Trimming stripped 0 bases from V and 0 bases from J, with 14 bases between. Germline V gene sequence: CDR1 LGHNA, CDR2 YSLEER. CDR3 coding DNA: TGCGCCAGCAGCCAAGATGGCAGGGGTGCGGCAACTAATGAAAAACTGTTTTTT. It is translated as CASSQDGRGAATNEKLFF.

This chain joins TRBV5-1 and TRBJ2-3; D uncertain. The CDR3 is 12 amino acids. V was clipped by 2 bases and J by 1 base, with 2 bases between them. In germline, CDR1 is SGHRS, CDR2 YFSETQ. The DNA of the CDR3 is TGCGCCAGCAGCTTCGGCACAGATACGCAGTATTTT. Amino acid sequence: CASSFGTDTQYF.

This chain uses TRBV5-1 with TRBJ1-2, with 8 bases fitting TRBD1. The CDR3 extends over 15 amino acids. Germline CDR1 is SGHRS and CDR2 is YFSETQ. V lost 4 bases and J lost 2; bases outside the gene matches: 7. CDR3 region: CASSTRTGQNYGYTF. DNA for the CDR3: TGCGCCAGCAGCACGAGGACAGGGCAGAACTATGGCTACACCTTC.

V usage is TRBV10-3 and J usage is TRBJ1-5; D is uncertain. Germline CDR1 and CDR2: ENHRY and SYGVKD. The germline V and J ends were trimmed by 3 bases and 3 bases, with 3 bases remaining between them. This CDR3 region has 12 residues. The CDR3 protein is CAISEINQPQHF. The CDR3 nucleotides are TGTGCCATCAGTGAAATCAATCAGCCCCAGCATTTT.

The chain carries TRBV6-5 and TRBJ1-6; D unresolved. This CDR3 spans 14 amino acids. The V gene's germline CDR1 is MNHEY and CDR2 SVGAGI. Trimming stripped 2 bases from V and 4 bases from J, with 6 bases between. In DNA form, the CDR3 reads TGTGCCAGCAGTTACCCGGGTTATAATTCACCCCTCCACTTT. It encodes CASSYPGYNSPLHF.